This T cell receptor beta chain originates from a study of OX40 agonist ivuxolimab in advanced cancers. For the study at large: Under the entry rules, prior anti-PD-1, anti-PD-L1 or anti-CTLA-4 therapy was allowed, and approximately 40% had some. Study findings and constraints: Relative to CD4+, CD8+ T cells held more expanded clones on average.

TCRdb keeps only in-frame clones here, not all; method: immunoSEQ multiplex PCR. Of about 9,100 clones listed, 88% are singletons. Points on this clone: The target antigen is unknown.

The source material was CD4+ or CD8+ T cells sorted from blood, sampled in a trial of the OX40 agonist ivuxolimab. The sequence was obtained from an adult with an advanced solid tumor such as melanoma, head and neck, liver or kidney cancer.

This CDR3 is CASSSLTGTYEQYF. The DNA of the CDR3 is TGTGCCAGCAGTTCCCTGACAGGGACGTACGAGCAGTACTTC. The rearrangement joins TRBV28 to TRBJ2-7; 7 bases match TRBD1. Germline V lookup: CDR1 MDHEN, CDR2 SYDVKM. CDR3 size: 14 residues. V dropped 4 bases and J dropped 4; count of bases not matched to a gene: 7.